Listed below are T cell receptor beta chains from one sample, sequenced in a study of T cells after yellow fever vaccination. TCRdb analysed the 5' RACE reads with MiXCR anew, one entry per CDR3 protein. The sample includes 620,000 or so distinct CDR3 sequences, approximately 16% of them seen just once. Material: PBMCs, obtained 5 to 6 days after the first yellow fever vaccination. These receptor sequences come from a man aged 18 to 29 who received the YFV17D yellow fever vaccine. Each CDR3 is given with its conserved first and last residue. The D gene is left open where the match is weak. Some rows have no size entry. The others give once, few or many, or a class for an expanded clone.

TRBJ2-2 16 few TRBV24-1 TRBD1 CATSDPGTGVSGELFF TGTGCCACCAGTGATCCCGGGACAGGGGTGTCCGGGGAGCTGTTTTTT
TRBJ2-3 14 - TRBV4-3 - CASSQEGVPDTQYF TGCGCCAGCAGCCAAGAGGGGGTCCCAGATACGCAGTATTTT
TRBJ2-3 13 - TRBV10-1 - CASSERSTDTQYF TGCGCCAGCAGTGAGCGGAGCACAGATACGCAGTATTTT
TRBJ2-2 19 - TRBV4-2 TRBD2 CASSLTKWTSGENTGELFF TGTGCCAGCAGCCTAACCAAATGGACTAGCGGGGAAAACACCGGGGAGCTGTTTTTT
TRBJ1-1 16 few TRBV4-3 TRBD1 CASSQEPQGGNTEAFF TGCGCCAGCAGCCAAGAGCCCCAGGGGGGGAACACTGAAGCTTTCTTT
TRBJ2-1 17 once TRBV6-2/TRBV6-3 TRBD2 CASSYPWTSGGDNEQFF TGTGCCAGCAGTTACCCTTGGACTAGCGGGGGGGACAATGAGCAGTTCTTC
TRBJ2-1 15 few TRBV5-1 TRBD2 CASSETSGEYNEQFF TGCGCCAGCAGCGAGACTAGCGGCGAGTACAATGAGCAGTTCTTC
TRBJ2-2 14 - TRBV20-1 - CSAGGAVDTGELFF TGCAGTGCAGGAGGGGCGGTCGACACCGGGGAGCTGTTTTTT
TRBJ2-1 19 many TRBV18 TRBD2 CASSPRELAGGNFYNEQFF TGTGCCAGCTCACCCCGTGAACTAGCGGGGGGCAACTTCTACAATGAGCAGTTCTTC
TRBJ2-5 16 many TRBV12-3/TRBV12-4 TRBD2 CASSHPAGVLGETQYF TGTGCCAGCAGCCACCCTGCGGGGGTTCTCGGAGAGACCCAGTACTTC
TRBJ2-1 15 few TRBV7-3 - CASSPRRSTFNEQFF TGTGCCAGCAGCCCGAGAAGGTCGACGTTCAATGAGCAGTTCTTC
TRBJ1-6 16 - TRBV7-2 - CASSSNYIGVGSPLHF TGTGCCAGCAGCTCGAATTATATAGGGGTAGGGTCACCCCTCCACTTT
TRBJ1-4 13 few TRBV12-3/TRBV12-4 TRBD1 CASTQDRLAKLFF TGTGCCAGCACCCAGGACAGGCTCGCAAAACTGTTTTTT
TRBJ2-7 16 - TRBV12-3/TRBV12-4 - CASSSFRALSSYEQYF TGTGCCAGCAGTTCCTTCAGGGCCTTAAGCTCCTACGAGCAGTACTTC
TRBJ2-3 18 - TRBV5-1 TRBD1 CASSIFPEGQVFADTQYF TGCGCCAGCAGCATCTTCCCCGAGGGACAGGTGTTTGCCGATACGCAGTATTTT
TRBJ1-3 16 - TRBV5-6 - CASSVPGSNSGNTIYF TGTGCCAGCAGCGTCCCGGGATCAAACTCTGGAAACACCATATATTTT
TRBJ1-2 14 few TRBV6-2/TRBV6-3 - CASSYFQGDYGYTF TGTGCCAGCAGTTACTTCCAGGGTGACTATGGCTACACCTTC
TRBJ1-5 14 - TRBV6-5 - CASSNSVRVQPQHF TGTGCCAGCAGTAACTCTGTCCGGGTTCAGCCCCAGCATTTT
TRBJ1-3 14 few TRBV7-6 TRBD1 CASSEGQGLHTIYF TGTGCCAGCAGCGAGGGACAGGGTTTGCACACCATATATTTT
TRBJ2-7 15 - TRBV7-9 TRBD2 CASRKTSGGPYEQYF TGTGCCAGCAGGAAGACTAGCGGAGGTCCCTACGAGCAGTACTTC
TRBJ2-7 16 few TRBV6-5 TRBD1 CASSYSPGTGRGEQYF TGTGCCAGCAGTTACTCTCCCGGGACAGGGAGGGGCGAGCAGTACTTC
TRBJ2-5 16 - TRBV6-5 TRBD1 CASSYSARDRSETQYF TGTGCCAGCAGTTACTCGGCGCGGGACAGGTCGGAGACCCAGTACTTC
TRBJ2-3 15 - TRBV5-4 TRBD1 CASSSFRDRADTQYF TGTGCCAGCAGCTCATTCCGGGACAGGGCAGATACGCAGTATTTT
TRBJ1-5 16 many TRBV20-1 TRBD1 CSAIATGSDSNQPQHF TGCAGTGCTATAGCGACAGGGTCGGATAGCAATCAGCCCCAGCATTTT
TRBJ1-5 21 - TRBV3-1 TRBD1 CASSQDNKRIRGGPGNQPQHF TGTGCCAGCAGCCAAGATAACAAACGAATCAGGGGGGGCCCCGGCAATCAGCCCCAGCATTTT
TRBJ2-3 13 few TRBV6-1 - CASTPPSTDTQYF TGTGCCAGCACCCCTCCTAGCACAGATACGCAGTATTTT
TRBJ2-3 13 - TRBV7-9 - CASSPGGQDTQYF TGTGCCAGCAGTCCCGGGGGTCAAGATACGCAGTATTTT
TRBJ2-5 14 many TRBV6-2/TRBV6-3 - CASSSVTVGETQYF TGTGCCAGCAGTTCCGTAACGGTAGGGGAGACCCAGTACTTC
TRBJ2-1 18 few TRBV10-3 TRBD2 CAISEVRVAGGAYNEQFF TGTGCCATCAGTGAGGTCAGAGTTGCGGGGGGAGCATACAATGAGCAGTTCTTC
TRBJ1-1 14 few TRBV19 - CASSIGSGRGEAFF TGTGCCAGTAGTATTGGGTCGGGGCGCGGTGAAGCTTTCTTT
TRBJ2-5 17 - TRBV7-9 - CSSSQDIRMGAQETQYF TGTTCCAGCAGCCAGGATATAAGGATGGGAGCACAAGAGACCCAGTACTTC
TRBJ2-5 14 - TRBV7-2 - CASTHRAYQETQYF TGTGCCAGCACACATAGGGCGTACCAAGAGACCCAGTACTTC
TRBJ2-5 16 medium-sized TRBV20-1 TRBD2 CSARGGLAGSQETQYF TGCAGTGCTAGAGGGGGGCTAGCGGGGAGCCAAGAGACCCAGTACTTC
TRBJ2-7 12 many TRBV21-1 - CASPKASYEQYF TGTGCCAGCCCCAAGGCCTCCTACGAGCAGTACTTC
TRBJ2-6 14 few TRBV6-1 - CASSAGRWANVLTF TGTGCCAGCAGTGCTGGCCGTTGGGCCAACGTCCTGACTTTC
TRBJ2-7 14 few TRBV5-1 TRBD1 CASSRDRAPYEQYF TGCGCCAGCAGCCGGGACAGGGCCCCCTACGAGCAGTACTTC
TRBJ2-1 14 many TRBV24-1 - CATSDTRSGNEQFF TGTGCCACCAGTGATACCAGGTCGGGCAATGAGCAGTTCTTC
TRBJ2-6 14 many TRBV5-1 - CASSSPAGANVLTF TGCGCCAGCAGCTCCCCCGCTGGGGCCAACGTCCTGACTTTC
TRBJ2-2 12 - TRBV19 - CASFSDTGELFF TGTGCCAGTTTTTCCGACACCGGGGAGCTGTTTTTT
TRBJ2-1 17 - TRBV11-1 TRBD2 CASSQTAGLAGHNEQFF TGTGCCAGCAGCCAAACAGCGGGGCTAGCGGGGCACAATGAGCAGTTCTTC
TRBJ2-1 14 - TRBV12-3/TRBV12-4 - CASSLGHLRDEQFF TGTGCCAGCAGTTTAGGGCACCTCCGGGATGAGCAGTTCTTC
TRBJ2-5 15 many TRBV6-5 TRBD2 CASSSGTSGQETQYF TGTGCCAGCAGTTCCGGGACTAGCGGGCAAGAGACCCAGTACTTC
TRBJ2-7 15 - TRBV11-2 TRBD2 CASGSTSGGIYEQYF TGTGCCAGCGGATCTACTAGCGGGGGGATCTACGAGCAGTACTTC
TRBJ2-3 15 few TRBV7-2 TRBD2 CASSPQGGRADTQYF TGTGCCAGCAGCCCCCAGGGTGGGAGGGCGGATACGCAGTATTTT
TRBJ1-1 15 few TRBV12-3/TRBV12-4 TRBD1 CASSPRDRVNTEAFF TGTGCCAGCAGTCCCCGGGACAGAGTGAACACTGAAGCTTTCTTT
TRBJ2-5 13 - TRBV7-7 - CASSRRGVETQYF TGTGCTAGCAGCCGAAGGGGGGTAGAGACCCAGTACTTC
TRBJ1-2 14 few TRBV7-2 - CASSLADDFYGYTF TGTGCCAGCAGCTTAGCAGACGATTTCTATGGCTACACCTTC
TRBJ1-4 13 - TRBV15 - CATSRDRAGGLFF TGTGCCACCAGCAGAGATCGTGCAGGTGGACTGTTTTTT
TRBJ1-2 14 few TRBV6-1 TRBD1 CASSTTGGFYGYTF TGTGCCAGCAGTACGACAGGGGGCTTCTATGGCTACACCTTC
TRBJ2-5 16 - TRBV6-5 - CASSYGSGAFGETQYF TGTGCCAGCAGTTATGGTTCGGGGGCGTTCGGAGAGACCCAGTACTTC
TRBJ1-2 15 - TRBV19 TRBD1 CASSRLGQGKESYTF TGTGCCAGTAGCCGCCTAGGACAGGGGAAGGAGAGCTACACCTTC
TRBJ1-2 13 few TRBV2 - CASSAQGFGFYTF TGTGCCAGCAGCGCACAGGGTTTTGGGTTCTACACCTTC
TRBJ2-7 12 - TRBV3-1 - CASSQRAGEQYF TGTGCCAGCAGCCAAAGGGCGGGGGAGCAGTACTTC
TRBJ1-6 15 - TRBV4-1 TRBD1 CASSNGQGDNSPLHF TGCGCCAGCAGCAACGGACAGGGGGATAATTCACCCCTCCACTTT